These T cell receptor beta chains were read from a single sample in a study of T-cell memory formation after mild COVID-19. Using its own MiXCR run on the 5' RACE reads, TCRdb lists one record per CDR3 protein. The sample records about 470,000 distinct CDR3 sequences, 25% being singletons. The sequencing sample was made of PBMCs or a T cell subset sorted from them (not recorded which). The receptors derive from an adult woman who had mild COVID-19 (a few samples of this study predate the infection). Cell type and time point are not known. Both conserved end residues are part of each CDR3. The D gene is left open where the match is weak. The listing skips clone size in some rows; elsewhere it reads once, few, many or a size class.

TRBV3-1	.	.	TRBJ2-3	19	TGTGCCAGCAGCCAAGAGACCGTTGGTCAGTCCATTAGCACAGATACGCAGTATTTT	CASSQETVGQSISTDTQYF
TRBV25-1	.	few	TRBJ2-6	17	TGTGCCAGCACTCCAAACCCGGGGGCGGAAGGGGCCAACGTCCTGACTTTC	CASTPNPGAEGANVLTF
TRBV7-9	.	.	TRBJ1-2	14	TGTGCCAGCAGCTTAGAGGTTGCACCAGGTGGCTACACCTTC	CASSLEVAPGGYTF
TRBV5-1	.	few	TRBJ2-2	15	TGCGCCAGCAGCTTTCCAGGCGGAGACACCGGGGAGCTGTTTTTT	CASSFPGGDTGELFF
TRBV7-6	TRBD1	.	TRBJ2-5	14	TGTGCCAGCAGCTACGACAGGGGGCTCGAGACCCAGTACTTC	CASSYDRGLETQYF
TRBV5-1	.	many	TRBJ2-3	11	TGCGCCAGCAGCTTGGATGCGGGGCAGTATTTT	CASSLDAGQYF
TRBV4-2	.	few	TRBJ2-5	12	TGTGCCAGCAGCCATCCAACGGAGACCCAGTACTTC	CASSHPTETQYF
TRBV20-1	.	.	TRBJ1-2	11	TGCAGTGCTAGAGATATAGGAGGCTACACCTTC	CSARDIGGYTF
TRBV7-8	TRBD2	.	TRBJ2-5	16	TGTGCCAGCAGCTCTCGGACTAGCGGGGTTAGGAAGACCCAGTACTTC	CASSSRTSGVRKTQYF
TRBV7-9	.	few	TRBJ2-7	12	TGTGCCAGCAGCTCTCTTTGGGACGAGCAGTACTTC	CASSSLWDEQYF
TRBV19	.	.	TRBJ2-2	17	TGTGCCACCCAGTGGGCGGTCTCACAGCCCAACACCGGGGAGCTGTTTTTT	CATQWAVSQPNTGELFF
TRBV7-9	.	.	TRBJ2-7	15	TGTGCCAGCAGCCGAGGTTTGACAGAGACCTACGAGCAGTACTTC	CASSRGLTETYEQYF
TRBV12-3/TRBV12-4	TRBD2	.	TRBJ2-2	18	TGTGCCAGCAGTCTAGCCTCGCTAGCGGGAGGACGCACCGGGGAGCTGTTTTTT	CASSLASLAGGRTGELFF
TRBV29-1	.	few	TRBJ2-7	11	TGCAGCGCCCAAAGGCACTACGAGCAGTACTTC	CSAQRHYEQYF
TRBV9	.	.	TRBJ1-1	15	TGTGCCAGCAGCGTACAAGCGGGTGTTGACACTGAAGCTTTCTTT	CASSVQAGVDTEAFF
TRBV29-1	TRBD2	.	TRBJ2-2	18	TGCAGCGTTGAGGGGGCTAGCGGGGGACTCGCGAACACCGGGGAGCTGTTTTTT	CSVEGASGGLANTGELFF
TRBV7-6	TRBD1	.	TRBJ2-5	14	TGTGCCAGCAGACCCGGGACAGGACAAGAGACCCAGTACTTC	CASRPGTGQETQYF
TRBV27	TRBD2	.	TRBJ2-3	15	TGTGCCAGCAGTTTTGGGGGGGGTAGCGCAGATACGCAGTATTTT	CASSFGGGSADTQYF
TRBV7-9	TRBD2	.	TRBJ2-7	18	TGTGCCAGCAGCACGACGGGACTAGCGGGAGTAATTAGTTACGAGCAGTACTTC	CASSTTGLAGVISYEQYF
TRBV6-1	.	.	TRBJ2-1	15	TGTGCCAGCAGTGATGAGGCACGCGCCTACAATGAGCAGTTCTTC	CASSDEARAYNEQFF
TRBV9	.	few	TRBJ2-1	14	TGTGCCAGCAGCGCGGGACTTACAGAGAATGAGCAGTTCTTC	CASSAGLTENEQFF
TRBV20-1	TRBD2	many	TRBJ2-1	12	TGCAGTGCCGCGACTAGCGGGAGATCACAGTTCTTC	CSAATSGRSQFF
TRBV4-2	TRBD2	few	TRBJ2-1	16	TGTGCCAGCAGCCAAGAGGATTTGAGGGAGGGGAGTGAGCAGTTCTTC	CASSQEDLREGSEQFF
TRBV7-3	.	few	TRBJ2-3	14	TGTGCCAGCAGCTTATCCCGGCTAGCGGATACGCAGTATTTT	CASSLSRLADTQYF
TRBV6-5	.	.	TRBJ1-1	12	TGTGCCAGCAGCCCCGGGGTGGAAGGAGCTTTCTTT	CASSPGVEGAFF
TRBV6-6	TRBD1	few	TRBJ2-3	15	TGTGCCAGCAGCCCCGTAACAGGGGTCCCCGATACGCAGTATTTT	CASSPVTGVPDTQYF
TRBV6-2/TRBV6-3	.	few	TRBJ2-7	14	TGTGCCAGCAGTTGGACGGGATGGAACTACGAGCAGTACTTC	CASSWTGWNYEQYF
TRBV20-1	.	few	TRBJ2-1	14	TGCAGTGCTAGAGGGGCGGAATCCTACAATGAGCAGTTCTTC	CSARGAESYNEQFF
TRBV27	TRBD1	few	TRBJ2-7	14	TGTGCCAGCAGTTTATCCGGGACAGTCTACGAGCAGTACTTC	CASSLSGTVYEQYF
TRBV27	TRBD2	few	TRBJ2-1	16	TGTGCCAGCAGACTGGAAGCGGGGGGACAAATCAATGAGCAGTTCTTC	CASRLEAGGQINEQFF
TRBV9	.	.	TRBJ2-4	15	TGTGCCAGTTCGTTAGGAACAATAGCCAAAAACATTCAGTACTTC	CASSLGTIAKNIQYF
TRBV20-1	TRBD2	many	TRBJ2-1	18	TGCAGTGCTAGAGCCCCCGATAGCGGGAGATCTTCGGACAATGAGCAGTTCTTC	CSARAPDSGRSSDNEQFF
TRBV4-3	.	.	TRBJ2-7	13	TGCGCCAGCAGCCAAGATCTGTACTACGAGCAGTACTTC	CASSQDLYYEQYF
TRBV4-2	.	.	TRBJ2-1	18	TGTGCCAGCAGCCAAGCCCTGGCAACTAGCAGCTCCTACAATGAGCAGTTCTTC	CASSQALATSSSYNEQFF
TRBV5-1	TRBD1	.	TRBJ1-2	14	TGCGCCAGCAGCTTTCTACAGGGGGCGGCTGGCTACACCTTC	CASSFLQGAAGYTF
TRBV27	.	.	TRBJ1-2	15	TGTGCCAGCAGTTTATTTAATCGAGACCCCTATGGCTACACCTTC	CASSLFNRDPYGYTF
TRBV6-5	.	once	TRBJ2-3	16	TGTGCCAGCAGTTGGGGGGATGCAGGGGGCACAGATACGCAGTATTTT	CASSWGDAGGTDTQYF
TRBV6-6	TRBD2	.	TRBJ2-1	14	TGTGCCAGCAGCCCGGGACTATCCTATAGTGAGCAGTTCTTC	CASSPGLSYSEQFF
TRBV30	.	few	TRBJ1-1	13	TGTGCCTGGAGGCGACAGGTGAACACTGAAGCTTTCTTT	CAWRRQVNTEAFF
TRBV19	.	few	TRBJ2-1	12	TGTGCCAGTAGTAAAAGATACAATGAGCAGTTCTTC	CASSKRYNEQFF
TRBV4-2	TRBD1	.	TRBJ1-1	14	TGTGCCAGCAGCCAAAAACAGGGGGAGACTGAAGCTTTCTTT	CASSQKQGETEAFF
TRBV7-9	TRBD2	few	TRBJ2-7	16	TGTGCCAGCAGCCCCCCGATTAGCGGGGGGACCTACGAGCAGTACTTC	CASSPPISGGTYEQYF
TRBV12-3/TRBV12-4	TRBD2	few	TRBJ2-1	14	TGTGCCAGCAGTCCCCTCACGGCGGGAGATGAGCAGTTCTTC	CASSPLTAGDEQFF
TRBV7-9	TRBD1	many	TRBJ2-3	15	TGTGCCAGCAGCACCGGGACAGGGGACGCAGATACGCAGTATTTT	CASSTGTGDADTQYF
TRBV13	.	.	TRBJ2-3	14	TGTGCCAGCAGCTTAGGAGCGAGGGTGGGTACGCAGTATTTT	CASSLGARVGTQYF
TRBV12-3/TRBV12-4	.	once	TRBJ1-2	13	TGTGCCAGCAGTTTAGGGAAACAATATGGCTACACCTTC	CASSLGKQYGYTF
TRBV20-1	TRBD2	many	TRBJ2-2	16	TGCAGTGCTAGAGAGGGACTAGCGGGGGACACCGGGGAGCTGTTTTTT	CSAREGLAGDTGELFF
TRBV12-3/TRBV12-4	TRBD1	few	TRBJ2-1	17	TGTGCCAGCAGTACGCCCCGAACAGGGGGCTCCTACAATGAGCAGTTCTTC	CASSTPRTGGSYNEQFF
TRBV27	.	.	TRBJ1-5	15	TGTGCCAGCAGAATAGGGGGGGCACTGAATCAGCCCCAGCATTTT	CASRIGGALNQPQHF
TRBV4-2	TRBD1	.	TRBJ2-7	14	TGTGCCAGCAGCCTTCCGGGACAGGGCCACGAGCAGTACTTC	CASSLPGQGHEQYF
TRBV12-3/TRBV12-4	TRBD2	.	TRBJ2-1	13	TGTGCCAGTGGACTAGCGGGACTCAATGAGCAGTTCTTC	CASGLAGLNEQFF
TRBV4-2	TRBD1	.	TRBJ2-3	16	TGTGCCAGCAGCCAATCCGGGACAGGGATCACAGATACGCAGTATTTT	CASSQSGTGITDTQYF